Here is one T cell receptor beta chain with its context. Its cognate antigen is unknown. The data derive from a study of cytotoxic CD8 clonotypes in ibrutinib-treated CLL. About the research overall: Of a cohort that held roughly eleven relapsed/refractory and 15 treatment-naive patients, approximately 18 were IGHV unmutated. Timing of response sample collection was a median around twelve months after treatment start, with a range of 6 to 36.

Regarding the study as a whole: There were few public clonotypes, and on treatment they contracted or stayed stable.

In germline, CDR1 is SQVTM, CDR2 ANQGSEA. CDR3 size: 12 residues. V gave up 5 bases and J gave up 3 bases, with 11 bases separating them. The assay was immunoSEQ multiplex PCR, and TCRdb's table has in-frame clones only and misses some. The data show roughly 45,000 clones, with just over 65% seen just once and around a fifth held by the top ten. This rearrangement joins TRBV29-1 to TRBJ2-7, with D maybe TRBD2 (5 bases). This material consisted of PBMCs, taken after 24 months of ibrutinib treatment. This receptor was identified in a human donor with chronic lymphocytic leukemia. The CDR3 is CSVRDSHYEQYF. DNA for the CDR3: TGCAGCGTTCGGGATAGCCACTACGAGCAGTACTTC.